This T cell receptor (beta chain) is drawn from a study of technical replicates of blood from a handful of donors. Assay used: immunoSEQ multiplex PCR; TCRdb lists only in-frame clones, some missing. The profile shows approximately 75,000 clones, about 81% of them singletons. Germline V CDR1 and CDR2: LGHNA, YSLEER. CDR3 length: 15 residues. The V gene lost 0 bases and the J gene lost 2 bases, with 11 bases spanning the gap. The specimen was PBMCs. The chain combines TRBV4-3 with TRBJ2-7, with D possibly TRBD1 on 6 matching bases. This clonotype was obtained from a human donor in good health. Some clones in this sample may be carry-over from other donors' samples. This CDR3 is CASSQDWQGTYEQYF. The CDR3 DNA sequence: TGCGCCAGCAGCCAAGATTGGCAGGGGACCTACGAGCAGTACTTC.